Below, one T cell receptor (beta chain) is given with its context. The sample comes from a study of blood T cell repertoires in COVID-19. Across the study: The United States, Italy and Spain provided the acute and convalescent COVID-19 samples.

Generated by immunoSEQ multiplex PCR, the TCRdb table keeps only in-frame clones and is missing some. The data show roughly 240,000 clones, about 79% seen once. Germline assignment: CDR1 SGHTA and CDR2 FQGNSA. The CDR3 runs to 16 residues. The V segment lost 5 bases and the J segment 4 bases; nucleotides outside the gene matches: 7. The receptor comes from a man aged 35 to 55 who had recovered from COVID-19. Material: peripheral blood. This chain joins TRBV7-2 and TRBJ2-2; 10 bases line up with TRBD2. DNA for the CDR3: TGTGCCAGCAGCCCCGCAGGGACTAGCGTCACCGGGGAGCTGTTTTTT. It codes for CASSPAGTSVTGELFF.